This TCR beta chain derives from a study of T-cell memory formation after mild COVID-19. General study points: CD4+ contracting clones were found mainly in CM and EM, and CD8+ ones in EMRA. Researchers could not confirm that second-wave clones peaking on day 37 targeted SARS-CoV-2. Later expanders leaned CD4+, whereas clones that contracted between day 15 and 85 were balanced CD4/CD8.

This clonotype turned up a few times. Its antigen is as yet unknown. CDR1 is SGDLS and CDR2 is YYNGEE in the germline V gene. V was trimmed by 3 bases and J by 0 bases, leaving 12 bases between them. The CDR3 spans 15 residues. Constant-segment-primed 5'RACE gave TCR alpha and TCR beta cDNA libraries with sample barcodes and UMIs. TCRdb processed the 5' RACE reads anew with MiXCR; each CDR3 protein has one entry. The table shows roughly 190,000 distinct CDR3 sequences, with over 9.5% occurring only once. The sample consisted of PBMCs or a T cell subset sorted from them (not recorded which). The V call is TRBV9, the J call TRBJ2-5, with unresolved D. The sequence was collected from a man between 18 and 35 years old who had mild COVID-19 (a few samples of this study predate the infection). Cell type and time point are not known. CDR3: CASSAVSANQETQYF. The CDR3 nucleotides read TGTGCCAGCAGCGCCGTCTCAGCGAACCAAGAGACCCAGTACTTC.